This TCR beta chain was sequenced during a study of T-cell memory formation after mild COVID-19. Study-wide results and limits: Within pre-infection memory, some responding clones were found, suggesting cross-reactive memory joined.

The CDR3 is 14 residues long. CDR1 is SGHRS, CDR2 YFSETQ, per germline. Trimming pared 2 bases from V and 0 bases from J, leaving 7 bases between. Points on this clonotype: Its target is unknown.

TCRdb re-derived calls from the 5' RACE reads in MiXCR, one entry per CDR3 protein. This sample has some 350,000 distinct CDR3 sequences, with approximately 13% found just once. V is TRBV5-1 and J is TRBJ2-3; D uncertain. This sequence was found in a man younger than 35 who had mild COVID-19 (a few samples of this study predate the infection). Cell type and time point are not known. Sequences were obtained from PBMCs or a T cell subset sorted from them (not recorded which). The CDR3 nucleotides are TGCGCCAGCAGCTTCGGAAGGAGCACAGATACGCAGTATTTT. Translating it yields CASSFGRSTDTQYF.